The 22 T cell receptor beta chains given below trace back to one sample, sequenced in a study of response to subunit inactivated influenza vaccine. TCRdb re-derived calls from the RT-PCR reads in MiXCR, one entry per CDR3 protein. The sample records hundreds of thousands of distinct CDR3 sequences, 14% being singletons. The source was PBMCs from blood, collected about 14 days before vaccination. The receptors were sampled from a middle-aged man who received an inactivated influenza vaccine.

The chain's CDR3 is CATSGSLGSYEQYF. In DNA, the CDR3 is TGTGCCACCTCAGGCTCCCTGGGCTCCTACGAGCAGTACTTC. The genes are TRBV25-1 and TRBJ2-7, with unresolved D. Germline values: CDR1 MGHDK, CDR2 SYGVNS. The CDR3 consists of 14 residues. Trimming took 10 bases from V and 0 from J, leaving 16 bases between them.

This clonotype was seen more than once but under ten times. This rearrangement joins TRBV2 to TRBJ2-1; the D is unclear. Germline V CDR1 and CDR2: SNHLY, FYNNEI. This CDR3 comprises 12 residues. V was pared by 8 bases and J by 6 bases, with 11 bases between. The CDR3 coding sequence is TGTGCCAGCTCAACACAAGTCAATGAGCAGTTCTTC. It is translated as CASSTQVNEQFF.

This clonotype was seen more than once but under ten times. This rearrangement joins TRBV15 to TRBJ1-4; D ambiguous. CDR3 length equals 12 residues. CDR1 is LNHNV, CDR2 YYDKDF, per germline (reference sequence). Trimming removed 5 bases at V and 5 bases at J, with 6 bases between. CDR3 sequence: CATSRVNEKLFF. As DNA, the CDR3 is TGTGCCACCAGCCGGGTAAATGAAAAACTGTTTTTT. Complete variable domain (other parts from reference TRBV15 and TRBJ1-4): DAMVIQNPRYQVTQFGKPVTLSCSQTLNHNVMYWYQQKSSQAPKLLFHYYDKDFNNEADTPDNFQSRRPNTSFCFLDIRSPGLGDTAMYLCATSRVNEKLFFGSGTQLSVL.

V is TRBV7-2 and J is TRBJ2-5; 12 positions match TRBD2. Trimming at V came to 5 bases and at J to 5 bases, leaving 9 bases not matched to a gene. Germline V CDR1 and CDR2: SGHTA, FQGNSA. The CDR3 sequence is 16 residues long. This chain's CDR3 is CASSTTGLAGRETQYF. The DNA for the CDR3 is TGTGCCAGCAGCACTACCGGACTAGCGGGGAGGGAGACCCAGTACTTC.

The chain employs TRBV10-3 and TRBJ2-5; unclear D gene. CDR3 size: 15 residues. The germline V and J ends were trimmed by 3 bases and 2 bases, with 13 bases remaining between them. Germline V gene sequence: CDR1 ENHRY, CDR2 SYGVKD. CDR3 sequence reads: CAISDMGSYQETQYF. The CDR3 DNA reads TGTGCCATCAGTGATATGGGATCCTATCAAGAGACCCAGTACTTC.

This clonotype was seen only a few times. The J gene is TRBJ2-6, the V gene TRBV4-1, with D hard to call. V gave up 1 base and J gave up 0 bases, with 22 bases separating them. Germline V gene data show CDR1 as MGHRA and CDR2 as YSYEKL. The CDR3 covers 21 residues. CDR3 nucleotides: TGCGCCAGCAGCCAAGTACTTTCTTCTTACAGCCATGACTCTGGGGCCAACGTCCTGACTTTC. This gives the protein CASSQVLSSYSHDSGANVLTF.

The rearrangement uses TRBV5-1 and TRBJ2-7, with no clear D. The CDR3 extends over 16 amino acids. V was pared by 0 bases and J by 2 bases, with 15 bases between. Germline V gives CDR1 SGHRS, CDR2 YFSETQ. The CDR3: CASSLATEWTAYEQYF. CDR3 sequence (DNA): TGCGCCAGCAGCTTGGCTACAGAATGGACGGCCTACGAGCAGTACTTC.

This clonotype was picked up many times. V is TRBV3-1 and J is TRBJ2-1, with 8 bases identical to TRBD1. J gave up 1 base and V 5 bases, and 1 base lay outside the gene matches. Germline CDR1 and CDR2: LGHDT and YNNKEL (reference sequence). The CDR3 consists of 14 residues. The CDR3 here is CASSGQGSYNEQFF. The CDR3, as DNA: TGTGCCAGCAGCGGACAGGGATCCTACAATGAGCAGTTCTTC.

This rearrangement joins TRBV5-1 to TRBJ1-3; D is possibly TRBD1 (6 bases). CDR1 and CDR2 from the germline V gene are SGHRS and YFSETQ. The CDR3 consists of 17 residues. The V gene lost 3 bases and the J gene lost 0 bases, with 16 bases spanning the gap. CDR3 region: CASSSATGSRSGNTIYF. CDR3 nucleotides: TGCGCCAGCAGCTCGGCAACAGGGTCCCGCTCTGGAAACACCATATATTTT. Together with reference TRBV5-1 and TRBJ1-3, the CDR3 gives the full variable domain: KAGVTQTPRYLIKTRGQQVTLSCSPISGHRSVSWYQQTPGQGLQFLFEYFSETQRNKGNFPGRFSGRQFSNSRSEMNVSTLELGDSALYLCASSSATGSRSGNTIYFGEGSWLTVV.

The rearrangement links TRBV12-3 or TRBV12-4 to TRBJ1-3; weak D call: TRBD1 (5 bases). The CDR3 runs 15 residues. V gave up 5 bases and J gave up 2 bases, with 13 bases separating them. The CDR3 bases are TGTGCCAGCAGTCGGGGACTTTTCCCTGGAAACACCATATATTTT. Translated, it gives CASSRGLFPGNTIYF.

This clonotype was recorded a few times. V usage is TRBV4-3 and J usage is TRBJ2-7; 7 nucleotides agree with TRBD1. The CDR3 contains 14 residues. Germline lookup yields CDR1 LGHNA and CDR2 YSLEER. Germline trimming cut 1 base from V and 6 bases from J; bases unmatched to any gene: 6. The CDR3 protein is CASSQAEGGSEQYF. The CDR3 DNA reads TGCGCCAGCAGCCAAGCTGAAGGGGGCAGCGAGCAGTACTTC.

This clonotype was recorded a few times. V usage is TRBV28 and J usage is TRBJ1-6, with D tentatively TRBD1 (5 bases). Germline V gives CDR1 MDHEN, CDR2 SYDVKM. Trimming removed 8 bases from V and 0 bases from J, with 17 bases in between. This CDR3 is built from 17 residues. For the CDR3, the DNA is TGTGCCAGCTCTTATGCGGGGGGGAGCTCCTATAATTCACCCCTCCACTTT. Its translation is CASSYAGGSSYNSPLHF.

The chain carries TRBV6-2 or TRBV6-3 and TRBJ1-5; D gene unclear. CDR1 MNHEY and CDR2 SVGEGT come from the germline V gene. The length of the CDR3 is 12 residues. V lost 2 bases, J lost 6 bases, and 5 bases lay in between. The chain's CDR3 is CASSYIGQPQHF. CDR3 coding DNA: TGTGCCAGCAGTTACATAGGTCAGCCCCAGCATTTT.

This rearrangement joins TRBV28 to TRBJ2-7, with 8 nucleotides matching TRBD1. V dropped 6 bases and J dropped 3; count of bases not matched to a gene: 7. Germline V CDR1 and CDR2: MDHEN, SYDVKM. The CDR3 totals 14 residues. The CDR3 loop is CASRPDRGGYEQYF. CDR3 sequence (DNA): TGTGCCAGCAGACCCGACAGGGGAGGCTACGAGCAGTACTTC.

The chain combines TRBV6-2 or TRBV6-3 with TRBJ2-1; D may be TRBD2 (5 bases). The V gene lost 7 bases and the J gene lost 0 bases, with 16 bases spanning the gap. From germline, CDR1 is MNHEY and CDR2 SVGEGT. This CDR3 has 16 amino acids. The CDR3 is CASTDLDSSSYNEQFF. In nucleotides, the CDR3 is TGTGCCAGCACCGACTTGGACTCTAGCTCCTACAATGAGCAGTTCTTC.

The rearrangement links TRBV20-1 to TRBJ1-2; TRBD1 matches at 7 bases. V gave up 0 bases and J gave up 1 base; unmatched junction bases: 5. Germline V gives CDR1 DFQATT, CDR2 SNEGSKA (reference sequence). The length of the CDR3 is 15 residues. CDR3 bases: TGCAGTGCTAGAGATTCCAGGGGGAATAACTATGGCTACACCTTC. This encodes CSARDSRGNNYGYTF.

The chain links TRBV29-1 to TRBJ1-2; 7 nucleotides agree with TRBD1. CDR1 and CDR2 from the germline V gene are SQVTM and ANQGSEA. V shed 2 bases and J 1 base; nucleotides not matched to a gene: 4. CDR3 length: 14 residues. The DNA for the CDR3 is TGCAGCGTTGAAAACAGGGGAGATAACTATGGCTACACCTTC. Its translation is CSVENRGDNYGYTF.

This clonotype has just a few counts. The J gene is TRBJ2-5, the V gene TRBV4-3; 9 nucleotides line up with TRBD1. V trimming: 2 bases; J trimming: 2 bases; junction bases outside the gene matches: 12. Germline V gene sequence: CDR1 LGHNA, CDR2 YSLEER. There are 18 residues in the CDR3. CDR3 in DNA: TGCGCCAGCAGCCAAACCCCGGGACAGGGACCGGCTCAAGAGACCCAGTACTTC. This encodes CASSQTPGQGPAQETQYF.

This CDR3 reads CASSSNGAFTEAFF. The CDR3 DNA follows: TGTGCCAGCTCCTCAAACGGGGCATTCACTGAAGCTTTCTTT. The chain joins TRBV12-3 or TRBV12-4 to TRBJ1-1, with D perhaps matching TRBD1 (5 bases). V gave up 8 bases and J gave up 4 bases, with 17 bases separating them. The CDR3 spans 14 residues.

The table lists this clonotype with a few counts. The CDR3 region is CASSRGSQPQHF. Here the CDR3 DNA reads TGTGCCAGCAGCCGGGGGAGTCAGCCCCAGCATTTT. The chain combines TRBV11-2 with TRBJ1-5; D perhaps matches TRBD1 (5 bases). Germline-derived CDR1 and CDR2 are SGHAT and FQNNGV. Trimming took 5 bases from V and 6 from J, leaving 8 bases between them. The CDR3 extends over 12 amino acids.

At least ten counts were recorded for this clonotype. V and J are TRBV5-1 and TRBJ2-5, with unresolved D. This CDR3 has 14 residues. Looked up from germline, CDR1 is SGHRS and CDR2 is YFSETQ. Trimming shortened V by 1 base and J by 0 bases, and 7 bases separated the two germline ends. The CDR3 nucleotides are TGCGCCAGCAGCTTGAATCAGTACCAAGAGACCCAGTACTTC. Translation: CASSLNQYQETQYF.

The chain combines TRBV27 with TRBJ2-1, with 10 bases identical to TRBD2. V trimming: 10 bases; J trimming: 7 bases; junction bases outside the gene matches: 13. Germline lookup yields CDR1 MNHEY and CDR2 SMNVEV (reference sequence). The CDR3 contains 15 residues. This CDR3 reads CATLPSGSLLNEQFF. CDR3 DNA: TGTGCCACGCTACCTAGCGGGAGTTTGTTGAATGAGCAGTTCTTC.